This T cell receptor (beta chain) stems from a study of Ad26.COV2.S vaccination and SARS-CoV-2 variants. Study background: Intramuscular Ad26.COV2.S at 5x10^10 or 1x10^11 viral particles.

The trim removed 0 bases at V and 2 bases at J, leaving 10 bases unmatched. Germline V gene lookup returns CDR1 SGHRS and CDR2 YFSETQ. The CDR3 is made up of 18 amino acids. Study-level results: Analytic work on TCR breadth and depth might have understated the full extent of total T cell responses. Considerable breadth of spike-specific CD8+ and CD4+ T cell responses has reportedly been documented following vaccination.

The sample's treatment: roughly 20 received Ad26.COV2.S at low or high dose, single or two shots; roughly five received placebo; per-sample allocation not given. The investigators took samples on day 63 after the first vaccine or placebo injection. In the vaccine, an Ad26 vector expressed the SARS-CoV-2 spike of the Wuhan strain. The method was immunoSEQ multiplex PCR; TCRdb's version includes in-frame clones alone and lacks a portion of them. The sample includes about 350,000 clones, 88% of them seen just once. This clone occurred once. Its specificity is unknown. The V gene is TRBV5-1, the J gene TRBJ2-1, with 8 bases matching TRBD2. This TCR was sampled from a person aged 18-60 years who received the Ad26.COV2.S COVID-19 vaccine or a placebo. The specimen comprised peripheral blood, sampled in a trial of Ad26.COV2.S vaccine versus placebo. CDR3 sequence reads: CASSLVNRLAGTYNEQFF. The CDR3 coding sequence is TGCGCCAGCAGCTTGGTAAATAGGCTAGCGGGTACCTACAATGAGCAGTTCTTC. The variable domain in full, completed from reference TRBV5-1 and TRBJ2-1, reads KAGVTQTPRYLIKTRGQQVTLSCSPISGHRSVSWYQQTPGQGLQFLFEYFSETQRNKGNFPGRFSGRQFSNSRSEMNVSTLELGDSALYLCASSLVNRLAGTYNEQFFGPGTRLTVL.